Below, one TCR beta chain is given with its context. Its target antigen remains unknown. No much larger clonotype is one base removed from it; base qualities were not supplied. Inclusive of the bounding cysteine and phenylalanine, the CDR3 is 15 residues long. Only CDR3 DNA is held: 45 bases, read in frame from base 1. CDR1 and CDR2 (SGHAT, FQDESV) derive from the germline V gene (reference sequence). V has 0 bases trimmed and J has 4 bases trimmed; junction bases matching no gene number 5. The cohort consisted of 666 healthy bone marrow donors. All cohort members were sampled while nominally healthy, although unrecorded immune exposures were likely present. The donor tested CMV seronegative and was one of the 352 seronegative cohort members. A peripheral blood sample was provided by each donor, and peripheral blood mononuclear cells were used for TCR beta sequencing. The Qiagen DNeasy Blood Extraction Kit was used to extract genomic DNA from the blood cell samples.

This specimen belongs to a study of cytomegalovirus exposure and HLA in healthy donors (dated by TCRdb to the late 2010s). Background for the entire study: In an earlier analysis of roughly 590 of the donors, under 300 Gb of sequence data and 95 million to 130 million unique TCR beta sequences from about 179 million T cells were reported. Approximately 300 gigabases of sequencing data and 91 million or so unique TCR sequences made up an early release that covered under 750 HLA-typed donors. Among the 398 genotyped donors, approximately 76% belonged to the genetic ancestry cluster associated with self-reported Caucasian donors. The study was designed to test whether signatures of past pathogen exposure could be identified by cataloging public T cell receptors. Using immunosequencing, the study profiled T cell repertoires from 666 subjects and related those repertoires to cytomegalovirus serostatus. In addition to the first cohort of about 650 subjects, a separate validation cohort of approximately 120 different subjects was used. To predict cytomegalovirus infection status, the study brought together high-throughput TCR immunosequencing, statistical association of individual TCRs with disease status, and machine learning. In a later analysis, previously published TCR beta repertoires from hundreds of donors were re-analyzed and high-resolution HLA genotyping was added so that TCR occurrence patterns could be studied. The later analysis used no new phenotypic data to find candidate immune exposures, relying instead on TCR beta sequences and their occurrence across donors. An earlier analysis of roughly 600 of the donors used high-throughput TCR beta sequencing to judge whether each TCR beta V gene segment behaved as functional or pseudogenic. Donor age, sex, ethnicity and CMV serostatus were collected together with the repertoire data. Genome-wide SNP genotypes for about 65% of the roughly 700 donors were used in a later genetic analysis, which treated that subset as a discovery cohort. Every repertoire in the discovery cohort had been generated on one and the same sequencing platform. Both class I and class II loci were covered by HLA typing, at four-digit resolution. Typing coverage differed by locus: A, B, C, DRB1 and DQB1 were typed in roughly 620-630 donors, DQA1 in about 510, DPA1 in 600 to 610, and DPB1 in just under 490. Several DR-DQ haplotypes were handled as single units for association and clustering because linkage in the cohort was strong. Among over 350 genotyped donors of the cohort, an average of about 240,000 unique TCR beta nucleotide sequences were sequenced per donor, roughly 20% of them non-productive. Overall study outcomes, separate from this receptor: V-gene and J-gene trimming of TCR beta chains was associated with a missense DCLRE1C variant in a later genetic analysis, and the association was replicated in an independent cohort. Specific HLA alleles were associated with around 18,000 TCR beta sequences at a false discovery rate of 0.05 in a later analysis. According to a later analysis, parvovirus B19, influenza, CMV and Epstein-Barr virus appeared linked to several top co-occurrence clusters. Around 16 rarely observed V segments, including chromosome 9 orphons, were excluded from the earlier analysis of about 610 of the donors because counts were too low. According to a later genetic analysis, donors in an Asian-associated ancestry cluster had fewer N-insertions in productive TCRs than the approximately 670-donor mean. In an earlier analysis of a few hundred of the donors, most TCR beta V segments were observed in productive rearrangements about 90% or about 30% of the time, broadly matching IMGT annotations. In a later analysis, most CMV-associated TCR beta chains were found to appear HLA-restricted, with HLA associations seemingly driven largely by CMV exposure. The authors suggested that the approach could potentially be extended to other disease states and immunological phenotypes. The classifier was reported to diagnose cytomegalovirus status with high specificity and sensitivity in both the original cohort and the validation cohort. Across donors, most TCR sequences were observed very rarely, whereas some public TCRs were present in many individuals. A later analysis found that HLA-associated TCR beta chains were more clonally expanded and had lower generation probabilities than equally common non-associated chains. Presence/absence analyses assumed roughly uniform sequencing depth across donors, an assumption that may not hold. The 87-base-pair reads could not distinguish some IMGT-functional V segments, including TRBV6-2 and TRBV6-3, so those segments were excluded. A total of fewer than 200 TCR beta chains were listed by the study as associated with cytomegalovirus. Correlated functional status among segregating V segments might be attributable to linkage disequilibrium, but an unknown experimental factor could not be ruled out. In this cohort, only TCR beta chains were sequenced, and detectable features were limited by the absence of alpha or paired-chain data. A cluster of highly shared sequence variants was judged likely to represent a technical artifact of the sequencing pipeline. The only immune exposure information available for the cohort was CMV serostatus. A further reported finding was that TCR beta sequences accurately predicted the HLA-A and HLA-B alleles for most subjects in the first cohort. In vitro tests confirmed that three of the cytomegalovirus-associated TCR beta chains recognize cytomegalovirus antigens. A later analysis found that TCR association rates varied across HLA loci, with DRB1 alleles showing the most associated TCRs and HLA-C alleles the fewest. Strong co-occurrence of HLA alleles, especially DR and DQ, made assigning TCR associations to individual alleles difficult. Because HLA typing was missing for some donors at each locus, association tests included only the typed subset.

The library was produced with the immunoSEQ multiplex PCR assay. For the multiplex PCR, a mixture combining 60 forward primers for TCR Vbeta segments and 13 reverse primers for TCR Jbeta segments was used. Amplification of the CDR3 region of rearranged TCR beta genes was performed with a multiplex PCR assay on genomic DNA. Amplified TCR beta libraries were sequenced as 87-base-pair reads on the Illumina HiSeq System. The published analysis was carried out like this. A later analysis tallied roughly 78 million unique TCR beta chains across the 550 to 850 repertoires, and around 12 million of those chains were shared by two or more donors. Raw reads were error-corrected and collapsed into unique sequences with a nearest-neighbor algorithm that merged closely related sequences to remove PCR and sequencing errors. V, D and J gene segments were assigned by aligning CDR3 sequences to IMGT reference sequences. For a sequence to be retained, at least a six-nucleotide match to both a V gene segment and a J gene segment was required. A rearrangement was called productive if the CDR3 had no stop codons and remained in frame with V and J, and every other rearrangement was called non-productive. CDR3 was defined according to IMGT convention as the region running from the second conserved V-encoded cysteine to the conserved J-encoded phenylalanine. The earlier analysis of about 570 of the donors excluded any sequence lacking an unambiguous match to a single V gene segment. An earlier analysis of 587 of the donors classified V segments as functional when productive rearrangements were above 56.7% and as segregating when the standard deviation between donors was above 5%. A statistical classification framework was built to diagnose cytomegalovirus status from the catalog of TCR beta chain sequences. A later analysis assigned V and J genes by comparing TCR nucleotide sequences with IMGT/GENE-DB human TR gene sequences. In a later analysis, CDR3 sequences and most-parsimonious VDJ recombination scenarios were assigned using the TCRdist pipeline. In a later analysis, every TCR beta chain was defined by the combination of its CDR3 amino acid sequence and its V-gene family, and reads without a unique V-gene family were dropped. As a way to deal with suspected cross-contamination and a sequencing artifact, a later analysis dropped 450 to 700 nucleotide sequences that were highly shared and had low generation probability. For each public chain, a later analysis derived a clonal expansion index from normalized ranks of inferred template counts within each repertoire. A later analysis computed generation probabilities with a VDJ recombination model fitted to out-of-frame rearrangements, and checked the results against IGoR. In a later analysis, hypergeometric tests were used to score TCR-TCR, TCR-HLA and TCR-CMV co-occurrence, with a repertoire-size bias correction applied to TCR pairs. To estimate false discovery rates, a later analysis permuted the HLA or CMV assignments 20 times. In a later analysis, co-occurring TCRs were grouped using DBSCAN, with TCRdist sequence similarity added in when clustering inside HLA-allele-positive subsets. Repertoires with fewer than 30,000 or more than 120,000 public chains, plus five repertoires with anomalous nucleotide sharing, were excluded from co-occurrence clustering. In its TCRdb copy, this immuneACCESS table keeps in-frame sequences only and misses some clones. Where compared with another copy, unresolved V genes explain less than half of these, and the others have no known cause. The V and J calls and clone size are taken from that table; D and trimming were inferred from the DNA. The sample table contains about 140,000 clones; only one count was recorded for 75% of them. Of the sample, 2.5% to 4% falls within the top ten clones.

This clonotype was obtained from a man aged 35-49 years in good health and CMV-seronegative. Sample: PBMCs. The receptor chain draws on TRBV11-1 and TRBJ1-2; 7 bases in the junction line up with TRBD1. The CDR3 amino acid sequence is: CASSLATGQSYGYTF. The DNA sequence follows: TGTGCCAGCAGCTTAGCGACAGGGCAAAGCTATGGCTACACCTTC.